The 27 T cell receptor beta chains reported below all come from one sample, sequenced in a study of T cell repertoires in cytomegalovirus infection. TCRdb used MiXCR to reprocess the reads, holding one entry per CDR3 protein. This sample has around 710,000 distinct CDR3 sequences, with almost 30% found just once. Antigen specificity for these receptors is unknown. Sequencing was performed on cultured CD8+ T cells from PBMCs, taken from culture after CMV antigen stimulation. Source of these receptors: a human donor in good health (CMV status not recorded). Some clones in this sample may be carry-over from other donors' samples.

This clonotype was seen a few times. The chain couples TRBV19 to TRBJ2-6; TRBD1 might be the D (6 bases). V shed 6 bases and J shed 4 bases, with 16 bases lying between them. Germline lookup yields CDR1 LNHDA and CDR2 SQIVND (reference sequence). The CDR3 has 16 residues. The CDR3: CASRAFTGSGANVLTF. The CDR3 DNA follows: TGTGCCAGTAGAGCTTTCACAGGGTCCGGGGCCAACGTCCTGACTTTC.

This clonotype was recorded a few times. This chain connects TRBV7-4 to TRBJ2-1; D could derive from TRBD1 or TRBD2 (6 bases each). Germline V gene lookup returns CDR1 SGHVT and CDR2 SQSDAQ. This CDR3 comprises 12 residues. Trimming cost V 7 bases and J 12 bases, with 16 bases left between them. CDR3 region: CASTLGGKGQFF. CDR3 DNA: TGTGCCAGCACCCTAGGGGGGAAGGGGCAGTTCTTC. The whole variable domain, filled in from reference TRBV7-4 and TRBJ2-1, reads GAGVSQSPRYKVAKRGRDVALRCDSISGHVTLYWYRQTLGQGSEVLTYSQSDAQRDKSGRPSGRFSAERPERSVSTLKIQRTEQGDSAVYLCASTLGGKGQFFGPGTRLTVL.

Note on this clonotype: A junction boundary mismatches the germline segment, possibly from a read error. The chain links TRBV7-6 to TRBJ2-3, with 7 bases aligning to TRBD2. CDR3 length equals 14 residues. The V gene's germline CDR1 is SGHVS and CDR2 FNYEAQ. This chain's CDR3 is CASSSLGEAGEVHF. CDR3 DNA: TGTGCCAGCAGCTCCCTGGGGGAGGCGGGGGAGGTACATTTT.

This clonotype was recorded at least ten times. V and J are TRBV6-1 and TRBJ1-6, with D perhaps TRBD1 (6 bases). V gave up 5 bases and J gave up 6 bases, with 11 bases separating them. Germline CDR1 and CDR2: MNHNS and SASEGT. The CDR3 loop spans 14 amino acids. CDR3 region: CASSQGKGNSPLHF. The CDR3 DNA reads as TGTGCCAGCAGTCAGGGGAAGGGTAATTCACCCCTCCACTTT.

The rearrangement links TRBV7-6 to TRBJ2-2; D call uncertain. Germline V lookup: CDR1 SGHVS, CDR2 FNYEAQ. V lost 3 bases and J lost 2, with 10 bases in between. This CDR3 comprises 15 residues. The CDR3 DNA sequence: TGTGCCAGCAGCTTTCTAATGGTTAACACCGGGGAGCTGTTTTTT. Its translation: CASSFLMVNTGELFF.

Turning to this clonotype: A much larger clone lies one base from this, so it may be a read error. The J gene is TRBJ1-1, the V gene TRBV6-2 or TRBV6-3; D call uncertain. This CDR3 comprises 16 residues. Per germline, CDR1 MNHEY and CDR2 SVGEGT. The CDR3 region is CTSSYRYTQVNTEAFF. CDR3 coding DNA: TGTACCAGCAGTTATCGTTATACCCAAGTGAACACTGAAGCTTTCTTT.

This clonotype was recorded many times. DNA for the CDR3: TGTGCCAGCAGTTACTTGGCAGATCCTAATGAAAAACTGTTTTTT. It specifies CASSYLADPNEKLFF. The chain employs TRBV6-5 and TRBJ1-4; D call uncertain. V lost 1 base, J lost 3 bases, and 9 bases lay in between. The CDR3 has 15 amino acids. CDR1 is MNHEY and CDR2 is SVGAGI in the germline V gene.

The sample holds many counts of this clonotype. The chain recombines TRBV7-6 with TRBJ2-1, with D possibly matching TRBD1 (6 bases). CDR3 length: 16 residues. Germline-derived CDR1 and CDR2 are SGHVS and FNYEAQ. V was trimmed by 5 bases and J by 7 bases, leaving 21 bases between them. CDR3 amino acids: CASSDLTGPEWNEQFF. CDR3 bases: TGTGCCAGCAGCGACTTAACAGGGCCTGAATGGAATGAGCAGTTCTTC.

This chain joins TRBV19 and TRBJ2-2, with TRBD2 identical over 11 bases. Germline V gene sequence: CDR1 LNHDA, CDR2 SQIVND (reference sequence). CDR3 size: 16 residues. With V trimmed by 5 bases and J by 1 base, 3 bases remained unmatched. The CDR3 nucleotides are TGTGCCAGTAGTGGCGGACTAGCGGGGAACACCGGGGAGCTGTTTTTT. This sequence encodes CASSGGLAGNTGELFF.

This sequence joins TRBV12-3 or TRBV12-4 and TRBJ1-4; D might be TRBD1 (5 bases). Between the trimmed V and J ends, which lost 4 bases and 12 bases, there was a span of 18 bases. CDR3 length equals 14 residues. The CDR3 sequence is CASSSGFGTGELFF. The CDR3 DNA reads as TGTGCCAGCAGTTCAGGGTTCGGAACCGGGGAACTGTTTTTT.

The V gene is TRBV25-1, the J gene TRBJ1-1, with TRBD1 as a possible D gene (5 bases). Trimming took 4 bases from V and 4 from J, leaving 19 bases between them. CDR1 MGHDK and CDR2 SYGVNS come from the germline V gene. CDR3 length: 16 amino acids. The CDR3: CASSGGTEKWGTEAFF. The CDR3 DNA reads TGTGCCAGCAGTGGGGGGACGGAAAAATGGGGCACTGAAGCTTTCTTT.

This clonotype was detected only a few times. The chain couples TRBV5-3 to TRBJ2-4, with TRBD1 matching over 9 bases. TRBV5-3 is assigned to the ORF class and has an uncertain function. The CDR3 has 17 residues. V was pared by 8 bases and J by 8 bases, with 20 bases of the junction left unmatched. CDR3 DNA: TGTGCCAGCAGCCGATCAGACTCCGGGACAGGGAAGCACATTCAGTACTTC. Translated, it gives CASSRSDSGTGKHIQYF.

The rearrangement uses TRBV4-1 and TRBJ1-1; D unclear. Trimming cost V 1 base and J 2 bases, with 14 bases left between them. The length of the CDR3 is 16 residues. Germline CDR1 and CDR2: MGHRA and YSYEKL. The CDR3 reads CASSQGSEKANTEAFF. The CDR3 DNA follows: TGCGCCAGCAGCCAAGGGTCAGAAAAAGCTAACACTGAAGCTTTCTTT.

This chain links TRBV6-5 with TRBJ1-1; D call uncertain. V shed 8 bases and J shed 3 bases, with 19 bases lying between them. Per germline, CDR1 MNHEY and CDR2 SVGAGI. The CDR3 extends over 15 amino acids. This CDR3 is CASSSLGSLDTEAFF. In DNA, the CDR3 is TGTGCCAGCTCCTCTTTGGGGAGCCTCGACACTGAAGCTTTCTTT.

This clonotype has just a few counts. The rearrangement links TRBV7-9 to TRBJ2-2; 7 nucleotides align to TRBD1. CDR3 size: 15 residues. CDR1 and CDR2 (germline): SEHNR, FQNEAQ (reference sequence). The V segment lost 5 bases and the J segment 6 bases; nucleotides outside the gene matches: 9. This chain's CDR3 is CASSMDRQGPGELFF. DNA of the CDR3: TGTGCCAGCAGCATGGACAGACAGGGCCCCGGGGAGCTGTTTTTT. Full variable domain (outside the CDR3, taken from reference TRBV7-9 and TRBJ2-2): DTGVSQNPRHKITKRGQNVTFRCDPISEHNRLYWYRQTLGQGPEFLTYFQNEAQLEKSRLLSDRFSAERPKGSFSTLEIQRTEQGDSAMYLCASSMDRQGPGELFFGEGSRLTVL.

This clonotype was seen ten or more times. V is TRBV7-9 and J is TRBJ2-1; D remains ambiguous. There are 13 residues in the CDR3. Germline lookup yields CDR1 SEHNR and CDR2 FQNEAQ (reference sequence). V shed 4 bases and J shed 7 bases, with 11 bases lying between them. CDR3 nucleotides: TGTGCCAGCAGCTCATACTCGACGAATGAGCAGTTCTTC. It yields the protein CASSSYSTNEQFF.

The chain combines TRBV27 with TRBJ2-3, with no clear D. CDR3 length equals 13 residues. V was shortened by 3 bases and J by 4 bases, with 8 bases between the two germline ends. The V gene's germline CDR1 is MNHEY and CDR2 SMNVEV (reference sequence). CDR3 nucleotide sequence: TGTGCCAGCAGTTTTATGGGATCAGATACGCAGTATTTT. Protein product: CASSFMGSDTQYF.

The gene calls are TRBV9 and TRBJ2-1; D is perhaps TRBD1 or TRBD2 (6 bases each). The CDR3 contains 15 residues. Trimming took off 1 base at V and 6 bases at J, with 14 bases between the two ends. The germline V gene encodes CDR1 SGDLS and CDR2 YYNGEE. The CDR3 coding sequence is TGTGCCAGCAGCGTAAGGGGGGCCGCGAGCAATGAGCAGTTCTTC. The encoded protein is CASSVRGAASNEQFF.

This clonotype was recorded a few times. The chain joins TRBV27 to TRBJ2-1; TRBD1 might be the D (6 bases). Trimming shortened V by 1 base and J by 8 bases, and 12 bases separated the two germline ends. CDR1 is MNHEY, CDR2 SMNVEV, per germline (reference sequence). The CDR3 consists of 14 residues. CDR3 region: CASSLLSGADEQFF. CDR3 bases: TGTGCCAGCAGTTTATTATCAGGGGCCGATGAGCAGTTCTTC.

The V call is TRBV11-2, the J call TRBJ1-2; D is unclear. This CDR3 is 12 amino acids long. V was pared by 4 bases and J by 5 bases, with 8 bases between. Germline V gene sequence: CDR1 SGHAT, CDR2 FQNNGV. CDR3 nucleotides: TGTGCCAGCAGCTCAACTACTTATGGCTACACCTTC. Its protein is CASSSTTYGYTF.

This rearrangement joins TRBV6-6 to TRBJ1-4; D call uncertain. The germline CDR1 and CDR2 sequences are MNHNY and SVGAGI (reference sequence). The CDR3 runs to 12 residues. V was clipped by 2 bases and J by 7 bases, with 5 bases between them. This CDR3 is CASSYGPEKLFF. The CDR3 DNA sequence: TGTGCCAGCAGTTACGGTCCTGAAAAACTGTTTTTT.

The V call is TRBV6-6, the J call TRBJ2-7; possibly TRBD1 for D (5 bases). In germline, CDR1 is MNHNY, CDR2 SVGAGI (reference sequence). This CDR3 contains 14 residues. Trimming shortened V by 2 bases and J by 5 bases, and 13 bases separated the two germline ends. The CDR3 reads CASSYKGKGDEQYV. CDR3 sequence (DNA): TGTGCCAGCAGTTACAAGGGAAAAGGGGACGAGCAGTACGTC.

In DNA, the CDR3 is TGTGCCAGCAGCTTGGCCGTGGGCAGACTAGCGGGGTACTCCTACAATGAGCAGTTCTTC. As protein: CASSLAVGRLAGYSYNEQFF. The rearrangement links TRBV5-6 to TRBJ2-1; 11 bases fit TRBD2. The CDR3 is made up of 20 amino acids. Unmatched junction bases numbered 11, after V lost 0 bases and J lost 0 bases. Germline V gives CDR1 SGHDT, CDR2 YYEEEE.

In this sample, this clonotype turned up many times. V gene TRBV6-1 combines with J gene TRBJ2-1; D is possibly TRBD1 or TRBD2 (5 bases each). CDR3 length equals 15 residues. Between the trimmed V and J ends, which lost 3 bases and 3 bases, there was a span of 12 bases. Looked up from germline, CDR1 is MNHNS and CDR2 is SASEGT. The chain's CDR3 is CASSEPGANYNEQFF. In DNA, the CDR3 is TGTGCCAGCAGTGAGCCCGGGGCCAACTACAATGAGCAGTTCTTC.

The table lists this clonotype with a few counts. This sequence joins TRBV7-9 and TRBJ2-1, with no clear D. Trimming stripped 0 bases from V and 14 bases from J, with 8 bases between. Germline CDR1 and CDR2: SEHNR and FQNEAQ (reference sequence). CDR3 length: 11 residues. CDR3 region: CASSLAESEFF. DNA of the CDR3: TGTGCCAGCAGCTTAGCGGAATCAGAGTTCTTC. The variable domain in full, completed from reference TRBV7-9 and TRBJ2-1, reads DTGVSQNPRHKITKRGQNVTFRCDPISEHNRLYWYRQTLGQGPEFLTYFQNEAQLEKSRLLSDRFSAERPKGSFSTLEIQRTEQGDSAMYLCASSLAESEFFGPGTRLTVL.

This clonotype was seen a handful of times. The rearrangement links TRBV19 to TRBJ1-2, with TRBD1 as a possible D gene (6 bases). Germline loops: CDR1 LNHDA, CDR2 SQIVND (reference sequence). This CDR3 has 12 amino acids. Trimming took off 6 bases at V and 6 bases at J, with 11 bases between the two ends. The CDR3 nucleotides read TGTGCCAGTAGGGAAGGGGGTAATGGCTACACCTTC. Translated: CASREGGNGYTF.

The rearrangement joins TRBV6-1 to TRBJ1-2; TRBD1 is a possible D gene (5 bases). CDR3 length: 15 residues. Germline CDR1 MNHNS, CDR2 SASEGT. Trimming cost V 7 bases and J 4 bases, with 19 bases left between them. The CDR3 DNA reads as TGTGCCAGCACCCGACGGGACTACATGTTCTATGGCTACACCTTC. This codes for CASTRRDYMFYGYTF.